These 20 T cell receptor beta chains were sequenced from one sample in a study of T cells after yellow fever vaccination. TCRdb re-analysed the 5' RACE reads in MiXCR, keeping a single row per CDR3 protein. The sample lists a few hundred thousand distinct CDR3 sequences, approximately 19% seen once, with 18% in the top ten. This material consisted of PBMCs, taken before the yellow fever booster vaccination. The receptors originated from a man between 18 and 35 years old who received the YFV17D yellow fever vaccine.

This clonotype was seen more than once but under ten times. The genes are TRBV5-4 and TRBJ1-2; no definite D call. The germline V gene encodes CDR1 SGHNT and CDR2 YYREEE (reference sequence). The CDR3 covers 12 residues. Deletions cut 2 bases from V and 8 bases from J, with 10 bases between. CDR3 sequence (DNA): TGTGCCAGCAGCTTAAACGGGAACGGCTACACCTTC. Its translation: CASSLNGNGYTF.

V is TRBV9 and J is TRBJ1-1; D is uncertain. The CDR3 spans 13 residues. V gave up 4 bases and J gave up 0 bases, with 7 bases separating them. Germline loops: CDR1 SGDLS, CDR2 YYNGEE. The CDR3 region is CASSTGLNTEAFF. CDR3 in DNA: TGTGCCAGCAGCACCGGGCTGAACACTGAAGCTTTCTTT.

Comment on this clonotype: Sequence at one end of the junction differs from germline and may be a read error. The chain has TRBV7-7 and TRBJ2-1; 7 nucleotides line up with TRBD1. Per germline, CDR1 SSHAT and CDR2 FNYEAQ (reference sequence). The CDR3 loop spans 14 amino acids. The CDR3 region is CASSPQGTVNEQFF. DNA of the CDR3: TGTGCTAGCAGCCCCCAAGGGACAGTCAATGAGCAGTTCTTC.

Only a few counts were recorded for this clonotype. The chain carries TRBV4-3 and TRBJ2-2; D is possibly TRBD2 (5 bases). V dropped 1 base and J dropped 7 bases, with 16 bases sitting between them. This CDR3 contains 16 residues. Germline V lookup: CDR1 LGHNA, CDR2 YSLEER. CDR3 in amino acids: CASSQAIGEWGGELFF. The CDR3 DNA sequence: TGCGCCAGCAGCCAAGCTATTGGGGAGTGGGGCGGGGAGCTGTTTTTT.

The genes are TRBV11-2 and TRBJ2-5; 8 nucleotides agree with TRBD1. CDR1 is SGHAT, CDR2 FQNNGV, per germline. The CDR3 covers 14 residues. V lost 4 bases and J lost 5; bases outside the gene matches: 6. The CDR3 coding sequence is TGTGCCAGCAGCTCATGGACAGGGAGGGAGACCCAGTACTTC. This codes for CASSSWTGRETQYF.

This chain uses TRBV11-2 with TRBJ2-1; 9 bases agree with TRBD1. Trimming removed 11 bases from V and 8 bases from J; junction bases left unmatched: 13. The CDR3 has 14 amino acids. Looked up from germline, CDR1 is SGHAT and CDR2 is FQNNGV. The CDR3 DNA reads TGTGCCGGGAAAGGGACAGGGCAATTTGATGAGCAGTTCTTC. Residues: CAGKGTGQFDEQFF.

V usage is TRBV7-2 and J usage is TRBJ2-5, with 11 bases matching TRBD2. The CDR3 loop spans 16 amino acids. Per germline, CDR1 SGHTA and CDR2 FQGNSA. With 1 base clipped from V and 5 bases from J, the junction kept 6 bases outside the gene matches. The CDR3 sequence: CASSLVSGGAPETQYF. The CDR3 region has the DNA TGTGCCAGCAGCTTAGTTAGCGGGGGGGCCCCGGAGACCCAGTACTTC.

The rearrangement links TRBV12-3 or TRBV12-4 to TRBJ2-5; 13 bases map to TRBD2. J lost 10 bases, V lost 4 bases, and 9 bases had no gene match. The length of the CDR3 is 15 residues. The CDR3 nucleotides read TGTGCCAGCAGTTCCTGGACTAGCGGGAGACAAAGCCAGTACTTC. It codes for CASSSWTSGRQSQYF.

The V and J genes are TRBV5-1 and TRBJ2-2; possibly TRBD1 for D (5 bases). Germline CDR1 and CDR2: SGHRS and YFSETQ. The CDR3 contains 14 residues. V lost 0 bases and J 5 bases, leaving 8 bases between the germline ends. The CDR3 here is CASSLEGITGELFF. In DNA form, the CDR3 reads TGCGCCAGCAGCTTGGAGGGGATAACCGGGGAGCTGTTTTTT. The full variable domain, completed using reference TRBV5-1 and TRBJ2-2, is KAGVTQTPRYLIKTRGQQVTLSCSPISGHRSVSWYQQTPGQGLQFLFEYFSETQRNKGNFPGRFSGRQFSNSRSEMNVSTLELGDSALYLCASSLEGITGELFFGEGSRLTVL.

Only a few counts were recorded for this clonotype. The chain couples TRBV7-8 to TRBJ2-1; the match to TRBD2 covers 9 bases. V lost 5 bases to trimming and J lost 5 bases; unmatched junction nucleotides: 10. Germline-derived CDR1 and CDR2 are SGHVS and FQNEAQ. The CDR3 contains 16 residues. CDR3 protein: CASSRLLAGRNNEQFF. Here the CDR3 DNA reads TGTGCCAGCAGCCGACTTCTAGCGGGGAGAAACAATGAGCAGTTCTTC.

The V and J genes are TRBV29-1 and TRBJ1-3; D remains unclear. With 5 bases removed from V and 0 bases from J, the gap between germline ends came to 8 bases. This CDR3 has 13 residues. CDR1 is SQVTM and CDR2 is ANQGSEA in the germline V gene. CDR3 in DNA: TGCAGCGTTAAGGCCTTCTCTGGAAACACCATATATTTT. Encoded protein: CSVKAFSGNTIYF. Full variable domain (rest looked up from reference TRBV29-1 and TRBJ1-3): SAVISQKPSRDICQRGTSLTIQCQVDSQVTMMFWYRQQPGQSLTLIATANQGSEATYESGFVIDKFPISRPNLTFSTLTVSNMSPEDSSIYLCSVKAFSGNTIYFGEGSWLTVV.

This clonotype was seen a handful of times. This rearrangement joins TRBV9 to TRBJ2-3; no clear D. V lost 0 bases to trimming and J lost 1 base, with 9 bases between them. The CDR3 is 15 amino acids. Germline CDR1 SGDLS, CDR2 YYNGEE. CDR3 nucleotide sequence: TGTGCCAGCAGCGTAGGGGCTAGGGGCACAGATACGCAGTATTTT. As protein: CASSVGARGTDTQYF.

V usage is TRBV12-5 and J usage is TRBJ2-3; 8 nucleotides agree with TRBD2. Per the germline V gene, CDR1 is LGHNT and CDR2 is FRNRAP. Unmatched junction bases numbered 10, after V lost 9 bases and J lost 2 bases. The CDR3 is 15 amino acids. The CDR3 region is CASAHRGGPTDTQYF. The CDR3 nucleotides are TGTGCTAGCGCACATCGGGGGGGACCCACAGATACGCAGTATTTT.

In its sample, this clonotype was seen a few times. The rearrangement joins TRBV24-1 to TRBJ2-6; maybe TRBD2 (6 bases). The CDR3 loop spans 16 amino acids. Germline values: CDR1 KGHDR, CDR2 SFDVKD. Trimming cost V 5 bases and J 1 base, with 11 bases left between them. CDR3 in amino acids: CATSGSGVSGANVLTF. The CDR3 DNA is TGTGCCACCAGTGGGTCGGGAGTTTCTGGGGCCAACGTCCTGACTTTC.

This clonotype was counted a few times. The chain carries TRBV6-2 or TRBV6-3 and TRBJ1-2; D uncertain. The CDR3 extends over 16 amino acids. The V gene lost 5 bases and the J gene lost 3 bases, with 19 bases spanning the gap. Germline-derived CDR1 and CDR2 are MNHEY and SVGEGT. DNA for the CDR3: TGTGCCAGCAGTCGAACTCCGGAGCCCGGGCACTATGGCTACACCTTC. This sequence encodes CASSRTPEPGHYGYTF.

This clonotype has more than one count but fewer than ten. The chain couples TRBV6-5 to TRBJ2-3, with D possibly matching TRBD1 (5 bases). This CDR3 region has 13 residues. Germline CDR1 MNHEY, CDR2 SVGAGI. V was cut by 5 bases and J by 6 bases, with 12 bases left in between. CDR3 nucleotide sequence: TGTGCCAGCAGTCCAGGGATCGCGGATACGCAGTATTTT. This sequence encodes CASSPGIADTQYF.

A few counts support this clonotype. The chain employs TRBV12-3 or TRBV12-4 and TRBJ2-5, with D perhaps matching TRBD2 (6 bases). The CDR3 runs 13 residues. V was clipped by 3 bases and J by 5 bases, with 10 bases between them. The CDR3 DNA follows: TGTGCCAGCAGTTTTGCGGGGCCGGAGACCCAGTACTTC. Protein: CASSFAGPETQYF.

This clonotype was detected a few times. The CDR3 is CSARLAPETQYF. The DNA for the CDR3 is TGCAGTGCTAGACTAGCCCCAGAGACCCAGTACTTC. This chain links TRBV20-1 with TRBJ2-5; possible D gene TRBD2, 5 bases. This CDR3 spans 12 amino acids. Germline V gives CDR1 DFQATT, CDR2 SNEGSKA (reference sequence). Deletions cut 2 bases from V and 4 bases from J, with 8 bases between.

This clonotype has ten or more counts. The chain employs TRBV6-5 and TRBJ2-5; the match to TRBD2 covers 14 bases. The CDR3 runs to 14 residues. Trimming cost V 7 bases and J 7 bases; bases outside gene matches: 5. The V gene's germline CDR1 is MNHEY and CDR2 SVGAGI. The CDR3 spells CASKGLAGGGTQYF. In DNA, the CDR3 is TGTGCCAGCAAAGGACTAGCGGGGGGTGGGACCCAGTACTTC.

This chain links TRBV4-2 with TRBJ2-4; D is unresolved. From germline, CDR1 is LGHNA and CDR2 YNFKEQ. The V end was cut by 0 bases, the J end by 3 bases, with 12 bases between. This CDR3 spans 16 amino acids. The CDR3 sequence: CASSQDYQTHKNIQYF. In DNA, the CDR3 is TGTGCCAGCAGCCAAGATTACCAAACCCACAAAAACATTCAGTACTTC.